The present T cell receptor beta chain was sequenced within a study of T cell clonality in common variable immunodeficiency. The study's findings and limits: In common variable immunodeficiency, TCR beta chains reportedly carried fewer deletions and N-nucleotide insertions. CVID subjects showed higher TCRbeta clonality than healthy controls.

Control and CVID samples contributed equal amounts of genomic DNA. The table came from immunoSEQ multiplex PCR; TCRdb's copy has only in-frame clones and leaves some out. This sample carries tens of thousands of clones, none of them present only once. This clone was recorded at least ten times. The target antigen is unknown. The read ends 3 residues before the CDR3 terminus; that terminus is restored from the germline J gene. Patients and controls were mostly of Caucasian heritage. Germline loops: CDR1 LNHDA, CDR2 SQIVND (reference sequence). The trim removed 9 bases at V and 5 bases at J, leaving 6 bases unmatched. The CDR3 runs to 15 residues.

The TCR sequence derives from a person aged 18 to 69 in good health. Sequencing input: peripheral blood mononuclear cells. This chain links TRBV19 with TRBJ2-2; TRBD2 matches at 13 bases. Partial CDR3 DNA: TGTGCCAGCCGGACTAGCGGGAGATGGACCGGGGAG. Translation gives CASRTSGRWTGE. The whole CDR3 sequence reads CASRTSGRWTGELFF. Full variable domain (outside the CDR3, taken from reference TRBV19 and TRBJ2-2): DGGITQSPKYLFRKEGQNVTLSCEQNLNHDAMYWYRQDPGQGLRLIYYSQIVNDFQKGDIAEGYSVSREKKESFPLTVTSAQKNPTAFYLCASRTSGRWTGELFFGEGSRLTVL.